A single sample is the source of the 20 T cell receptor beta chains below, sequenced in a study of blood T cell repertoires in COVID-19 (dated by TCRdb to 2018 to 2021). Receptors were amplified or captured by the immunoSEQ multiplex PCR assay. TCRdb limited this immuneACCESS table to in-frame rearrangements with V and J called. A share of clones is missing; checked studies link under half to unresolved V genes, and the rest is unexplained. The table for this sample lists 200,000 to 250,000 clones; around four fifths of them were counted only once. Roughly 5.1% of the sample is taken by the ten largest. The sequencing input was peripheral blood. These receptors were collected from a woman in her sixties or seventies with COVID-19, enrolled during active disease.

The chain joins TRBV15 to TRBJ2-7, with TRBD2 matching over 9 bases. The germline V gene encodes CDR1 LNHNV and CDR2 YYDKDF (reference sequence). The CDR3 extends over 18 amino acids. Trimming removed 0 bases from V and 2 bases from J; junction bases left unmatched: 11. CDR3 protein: CATSRDTKGGRVTYEQYF. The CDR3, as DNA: TGTGCCACCAGCAGAGATACAAAAGGCGGGAGGGTGACCTACGAGCAGTACTTC.

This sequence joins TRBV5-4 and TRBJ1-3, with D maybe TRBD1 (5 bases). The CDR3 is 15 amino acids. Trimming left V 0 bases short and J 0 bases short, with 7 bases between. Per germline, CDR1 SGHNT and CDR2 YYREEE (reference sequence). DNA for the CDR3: TGTGCCAGCAGCTTGGCAGGGTTCTCTGGAAACACCATATATTTT. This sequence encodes CASSLAGFSGNTIYF.

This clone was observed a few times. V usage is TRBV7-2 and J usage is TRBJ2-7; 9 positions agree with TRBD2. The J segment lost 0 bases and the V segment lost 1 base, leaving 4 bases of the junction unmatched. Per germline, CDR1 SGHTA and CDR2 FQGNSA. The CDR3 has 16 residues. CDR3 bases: TGTGCCAGCAGCTTAGACCTAGCGGGAAGCTCCTACGAGCAGTACTTC. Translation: CASSLDLAGSSYEQYF.

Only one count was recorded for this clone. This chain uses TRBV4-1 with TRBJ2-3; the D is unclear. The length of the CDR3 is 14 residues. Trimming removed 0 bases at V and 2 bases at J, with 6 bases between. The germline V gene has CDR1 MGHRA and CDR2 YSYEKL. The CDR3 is CASSQEFHTDTQYF. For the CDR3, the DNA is TGCGCCAGCAGCCAAGAGTTCCACACAGATACGCAGTATTTT.

The CDR3 loop is CASSADYLSNEQFF. CDR3 DNA sequence: TGTGCCAGCAGCGCGGACTATTTGAGCAATGAGCAGTTCTTC. The chain employs TRBV9 and TRBJ2-1; D possibly corresponds to TRBD2 (6 bases). The CDR3 sequence is 14 residues long. Trimming stripped 3 bases from V and 6 bases from J, with 13 bases between. Germline V CDR1 and CDR2: SGDLS, YYNGEE.

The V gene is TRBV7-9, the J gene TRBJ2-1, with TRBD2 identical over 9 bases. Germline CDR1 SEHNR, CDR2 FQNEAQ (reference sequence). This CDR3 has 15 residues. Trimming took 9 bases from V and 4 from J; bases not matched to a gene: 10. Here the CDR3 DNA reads TGTGCCAGTTTTAGCGGGAGCCCTCTTTACAATGAGCAGTTCTTC. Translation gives CASFSGSPLYNEQFF.

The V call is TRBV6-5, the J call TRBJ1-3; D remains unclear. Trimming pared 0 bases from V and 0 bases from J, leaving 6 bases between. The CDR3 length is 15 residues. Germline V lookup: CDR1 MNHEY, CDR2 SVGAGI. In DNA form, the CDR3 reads TGTGCCAGCAGTTACTCCCTGCGCTCTGGAAACACCATATATTTT. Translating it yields CASSYSLRSGNTIYF.

Written as DNA, the CDR3 is TGTGCCAGCAGTGAAAAGGGGAATCAAGTAGCTTTCTTT. This codes for CASSEKGNQVAFF. This sequence joins TRBV2 and TRBJ1-1, with D tentatively TRBD1 (5 bases). V lost 2 bases, J lost 10 bases, and 14 bases lay in between. This CDR3 region has 13 residues. Per germline, CDR1 SNHLY and CDR2 FYNNEI.

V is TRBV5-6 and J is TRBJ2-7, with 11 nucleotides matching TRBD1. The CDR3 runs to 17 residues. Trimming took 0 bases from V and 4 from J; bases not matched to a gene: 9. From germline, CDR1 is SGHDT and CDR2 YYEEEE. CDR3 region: CASSLAGQGARMYEQYF. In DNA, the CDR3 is TGTGCCAGCAGCTTGGCTGGACAGGGGGCGCGGATGTACGAGCAGTACTTC.

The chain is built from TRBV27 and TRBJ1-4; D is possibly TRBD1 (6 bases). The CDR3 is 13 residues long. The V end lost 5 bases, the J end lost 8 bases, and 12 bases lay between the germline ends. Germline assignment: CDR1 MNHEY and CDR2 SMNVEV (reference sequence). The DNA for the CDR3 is TGTGCCAGCAGTCTCAGGGGTTCGGAAAAACTGTTTTTT. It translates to CASSLRGSEKLFF.

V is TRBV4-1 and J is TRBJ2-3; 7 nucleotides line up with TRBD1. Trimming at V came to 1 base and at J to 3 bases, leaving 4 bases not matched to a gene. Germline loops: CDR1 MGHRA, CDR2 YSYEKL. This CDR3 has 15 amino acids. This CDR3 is CASSQGQGKTDTQYF. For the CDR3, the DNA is TGCGCCAGCAGCCAAGGACAGGGTAAAACAGATACGCAGTATTTT.

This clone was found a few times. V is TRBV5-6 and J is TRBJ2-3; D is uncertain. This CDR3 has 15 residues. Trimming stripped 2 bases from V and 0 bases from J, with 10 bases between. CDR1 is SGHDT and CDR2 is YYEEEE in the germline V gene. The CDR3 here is CASSLGVWSTDTQYF. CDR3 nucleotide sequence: TGTGCCAGCAGCTTAGGAGTTTGGAGCACAGATACGCAGTATTTT.

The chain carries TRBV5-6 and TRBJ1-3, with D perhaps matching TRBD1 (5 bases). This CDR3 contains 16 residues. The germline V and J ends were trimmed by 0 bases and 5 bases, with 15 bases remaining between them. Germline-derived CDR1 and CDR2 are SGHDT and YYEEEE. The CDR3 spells CASSLDGQGKRNTIYF. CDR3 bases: TGTGCCAGCAGCTTGGATGGGCAGGGTAAAAGAAACACCATATATTTT.

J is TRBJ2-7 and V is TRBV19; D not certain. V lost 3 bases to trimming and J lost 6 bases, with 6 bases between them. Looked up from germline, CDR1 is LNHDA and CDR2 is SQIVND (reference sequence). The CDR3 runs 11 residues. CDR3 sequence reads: CASSMSREQYF. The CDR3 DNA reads TGTGCCAGTAGTATGAGCCGCGAGCAGTACTTC.

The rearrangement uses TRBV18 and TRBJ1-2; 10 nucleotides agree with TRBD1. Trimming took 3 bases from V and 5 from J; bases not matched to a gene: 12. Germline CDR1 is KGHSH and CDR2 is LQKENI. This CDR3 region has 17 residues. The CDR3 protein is CASSPTTGQGSQYGYTF. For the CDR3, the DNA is TGTGCCAGCTCACCGACCACGGGACAGGGGTCCCAATATGGCTACACCTTC.

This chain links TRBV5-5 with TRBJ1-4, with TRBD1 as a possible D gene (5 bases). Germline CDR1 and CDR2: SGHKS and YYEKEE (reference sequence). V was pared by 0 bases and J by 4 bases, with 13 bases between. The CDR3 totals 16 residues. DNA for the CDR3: TGTGCCAGCAGCTTGGTGGAAGGGGCCTTTAATGAAAAACTGTTTTTT. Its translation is CASSLVEGAFNEKLFF.

The CDR3 reads CASSQDRPGQGYNEQFF. In DNA form, the CDR3 reads TGTGCCAGCAGCCAAGATCGGCCGGGACAGGGGTACAATGAGCAGTTCTTC. The chain couples TRBV3-1 (or the pseudogene TRBV3-2) to TRBJ2-1; 10 bases match TRBD1. This CDR3 spans 17 amino acids. V gave up 0 bases and J gave up 4 bases; unmatched junction bases: 6. Germline V CDR1 and CDR2: LGHDT, YNNKEL (reference sequence).

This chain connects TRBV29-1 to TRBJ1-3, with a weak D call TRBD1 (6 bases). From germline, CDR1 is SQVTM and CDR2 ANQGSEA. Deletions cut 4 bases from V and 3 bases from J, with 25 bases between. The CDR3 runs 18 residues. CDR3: CSVVSAKSVQGGGNTIYF. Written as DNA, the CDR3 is TGCAGCGTTGTTTCGGCAAAATCCGTACAGGGCGGTGGAAACACCATATATTTT.

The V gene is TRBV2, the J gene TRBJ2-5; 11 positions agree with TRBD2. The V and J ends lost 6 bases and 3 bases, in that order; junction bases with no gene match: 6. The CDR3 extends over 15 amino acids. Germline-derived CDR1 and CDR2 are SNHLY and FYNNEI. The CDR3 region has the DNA TGTGCCAGCAGAGACCGGGGACTAGCGGAAGAGACCCAGTACTTC. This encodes CASRDRGLAEETQYF.

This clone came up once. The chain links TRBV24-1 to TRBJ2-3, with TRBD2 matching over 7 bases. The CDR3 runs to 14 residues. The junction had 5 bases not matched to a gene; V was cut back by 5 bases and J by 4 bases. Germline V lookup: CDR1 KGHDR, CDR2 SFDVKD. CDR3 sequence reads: CATSGGTKSDTQYF. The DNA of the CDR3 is TGTGCCACCAGTGGCGGGACTAAATCAGATACGCAGTATTTT.